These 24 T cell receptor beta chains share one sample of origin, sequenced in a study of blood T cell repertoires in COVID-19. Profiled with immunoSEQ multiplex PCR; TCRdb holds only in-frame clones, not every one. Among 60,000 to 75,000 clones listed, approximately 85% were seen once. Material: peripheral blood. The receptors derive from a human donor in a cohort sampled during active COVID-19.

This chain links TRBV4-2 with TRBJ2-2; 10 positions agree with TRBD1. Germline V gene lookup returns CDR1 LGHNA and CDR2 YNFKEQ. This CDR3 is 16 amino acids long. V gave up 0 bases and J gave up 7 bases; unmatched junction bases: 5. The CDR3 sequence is CASSQDGGTGVGELFF. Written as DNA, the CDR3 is TGTGCCAGCAGCCAAGATGGAGGGACAGGGGTCGGGGAGCTGTTTTTT.

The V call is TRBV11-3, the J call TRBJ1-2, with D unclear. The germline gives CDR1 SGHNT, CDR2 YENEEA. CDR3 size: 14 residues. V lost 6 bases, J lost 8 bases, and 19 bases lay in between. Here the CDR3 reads CASSNTGSIKGYTF. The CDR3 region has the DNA TGTGCCAGCAGTAACACCGGGTCTATTAAGGGCTACACCTTC.

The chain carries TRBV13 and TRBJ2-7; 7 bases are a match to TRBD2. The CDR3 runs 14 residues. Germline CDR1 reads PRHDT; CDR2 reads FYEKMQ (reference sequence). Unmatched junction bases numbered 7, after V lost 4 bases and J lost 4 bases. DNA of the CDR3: TGTGCCAGCAGCTCCCCGCTAGCGGCTTACGAGCAGTACTTC. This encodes CASSSPLAAYEQYF.

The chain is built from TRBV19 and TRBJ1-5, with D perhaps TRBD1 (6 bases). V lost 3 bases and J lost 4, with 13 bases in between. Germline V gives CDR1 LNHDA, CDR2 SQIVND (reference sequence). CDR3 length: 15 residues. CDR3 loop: CASSILDSENQPQHF. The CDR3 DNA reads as TGTGCCAGTAGTATCTTGGACAGCGAGAATCAGCCCCAGCATTTT.

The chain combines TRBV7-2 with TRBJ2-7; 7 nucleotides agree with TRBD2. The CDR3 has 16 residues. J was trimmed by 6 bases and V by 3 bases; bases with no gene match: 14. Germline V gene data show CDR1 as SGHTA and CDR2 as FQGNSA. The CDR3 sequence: CASSLETSRRFGEQYF. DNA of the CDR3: TGTGCCAGCAGCTTGGAGACTAGCAGACGATTTGGCGAGCAGTACTTC.

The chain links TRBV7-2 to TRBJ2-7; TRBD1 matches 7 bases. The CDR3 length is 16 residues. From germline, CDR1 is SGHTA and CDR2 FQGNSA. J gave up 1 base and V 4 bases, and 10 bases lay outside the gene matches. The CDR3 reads CASSWGQPEGSYEQYF. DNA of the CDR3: TGTGCCAGCAGCTGGGGACAGCCCGAGGGGTCCTACGAGCAGTACTTC.

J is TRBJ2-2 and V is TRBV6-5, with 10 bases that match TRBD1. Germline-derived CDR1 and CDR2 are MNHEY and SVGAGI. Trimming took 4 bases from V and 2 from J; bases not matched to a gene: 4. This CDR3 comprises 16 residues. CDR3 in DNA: TGTGCCAGCAGTTCCAGACAGGGGGCCAACACCGGGGAGCTGTTTTTT. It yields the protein CASSSRQGANTGELFF.

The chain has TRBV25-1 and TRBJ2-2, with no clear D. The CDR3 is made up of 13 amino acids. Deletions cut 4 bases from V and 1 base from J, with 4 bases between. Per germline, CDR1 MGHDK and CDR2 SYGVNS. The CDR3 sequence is CASSALNTGELFF. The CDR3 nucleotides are TGTGCCAGCAGTGCCTTGAACACCGGGGAGCTGTTTTTT.

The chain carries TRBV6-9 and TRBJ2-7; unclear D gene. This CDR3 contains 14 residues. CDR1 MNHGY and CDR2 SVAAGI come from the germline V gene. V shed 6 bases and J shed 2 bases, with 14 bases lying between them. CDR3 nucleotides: TGTGCCAGCAGCGACGGGTTACCTGCCTACGAGCAGTACTTC. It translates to CASSDGLPAYEQYF.

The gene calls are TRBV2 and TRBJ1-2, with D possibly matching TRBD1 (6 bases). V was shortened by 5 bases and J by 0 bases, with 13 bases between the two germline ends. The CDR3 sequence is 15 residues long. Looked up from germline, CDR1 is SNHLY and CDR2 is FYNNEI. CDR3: CASSFGQNPNYGYTF. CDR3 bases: TGTGCCAGCAGTTTTGGACAGAACCCTAACTATGGCTACACCTTC.

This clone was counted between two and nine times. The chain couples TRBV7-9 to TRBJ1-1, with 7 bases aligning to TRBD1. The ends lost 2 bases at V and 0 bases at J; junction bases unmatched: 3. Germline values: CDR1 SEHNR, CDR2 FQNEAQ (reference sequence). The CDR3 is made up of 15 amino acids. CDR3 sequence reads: CASSLLGTVNTEAFF. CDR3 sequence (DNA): TGTGCCAGCAGCTTACTTGGGACAGTGAACACTGAAGCTTTCTTT.

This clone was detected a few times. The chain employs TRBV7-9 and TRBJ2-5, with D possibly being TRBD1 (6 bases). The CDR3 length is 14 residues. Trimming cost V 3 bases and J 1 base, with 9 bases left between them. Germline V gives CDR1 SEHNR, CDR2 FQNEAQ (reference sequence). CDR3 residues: CASSFSGVQETQYF. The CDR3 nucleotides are TGTGCCAGCAGCTTTTCAGGGGTCCAAGAGACCCAGTACTTC. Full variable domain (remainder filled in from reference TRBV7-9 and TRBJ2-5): DTGVSQNPRHKITKRGQNVTFRCDPISEHNRLYWYRQTLGQGPEFLTYFQNEAQLEKSRLLSDRFSAERPKGSFSTLEIQRTEQGDSAMYLCASSFSGVQETQYFGPGTRLLVL.

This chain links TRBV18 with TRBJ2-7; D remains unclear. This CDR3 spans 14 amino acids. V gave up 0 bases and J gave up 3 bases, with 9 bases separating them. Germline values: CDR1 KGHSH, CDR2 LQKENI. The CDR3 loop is CASSPPAGRYEQYF. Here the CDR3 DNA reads TGTGCCAGCTCACCACCGGCAGGCCGCTACGAGCAGTACTTC.

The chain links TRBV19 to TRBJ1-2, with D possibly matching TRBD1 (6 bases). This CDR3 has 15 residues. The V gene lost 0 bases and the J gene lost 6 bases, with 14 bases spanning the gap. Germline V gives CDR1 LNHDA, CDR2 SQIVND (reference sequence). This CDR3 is CASSIEGQEWHGYTF. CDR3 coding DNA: TGTGCCAGTAGTATAGAGGGACAAGAATGGCATGGCTACACCTTC.

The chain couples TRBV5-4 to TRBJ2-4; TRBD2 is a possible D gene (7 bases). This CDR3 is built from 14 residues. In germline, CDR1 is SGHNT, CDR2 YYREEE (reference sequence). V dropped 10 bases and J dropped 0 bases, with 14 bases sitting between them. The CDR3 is CAVGGGSAKNIQYF. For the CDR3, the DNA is TGTGCCGTGGGGGGGGGCTCAGCCAAAAACATTCAGTACTTC.

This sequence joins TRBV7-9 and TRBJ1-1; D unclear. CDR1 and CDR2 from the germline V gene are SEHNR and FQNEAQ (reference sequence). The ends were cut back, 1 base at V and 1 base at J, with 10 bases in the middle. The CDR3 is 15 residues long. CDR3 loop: CASSLGGIRNTEAFF. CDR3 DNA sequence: TGTGCCAGCAGCTTAGGAGGTATCCGGAACACTGAAGCTTTCTTT.

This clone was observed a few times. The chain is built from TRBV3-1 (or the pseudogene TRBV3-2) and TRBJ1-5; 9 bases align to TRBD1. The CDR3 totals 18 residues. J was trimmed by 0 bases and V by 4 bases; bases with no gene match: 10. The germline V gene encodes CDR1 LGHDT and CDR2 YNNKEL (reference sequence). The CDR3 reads CASSPGTGYLSSNQPQHF. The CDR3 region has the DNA TGTGCCAGCAGCCCCGGGACAGGGTATTTAAGTAGCAATCAGCCCCAGCATTTT.

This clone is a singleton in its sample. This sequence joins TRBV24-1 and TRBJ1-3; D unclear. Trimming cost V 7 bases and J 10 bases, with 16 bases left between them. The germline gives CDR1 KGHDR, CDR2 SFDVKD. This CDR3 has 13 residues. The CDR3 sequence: CATRGPSHWTIYF. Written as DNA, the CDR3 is TGTGCCACCAGGGGCCCCTCTCACTGGACCATATATTTT.

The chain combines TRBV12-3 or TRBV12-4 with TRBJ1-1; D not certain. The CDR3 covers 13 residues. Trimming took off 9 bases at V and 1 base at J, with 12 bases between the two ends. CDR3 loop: CASLGVRNTEAFF. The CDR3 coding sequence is TGTGCCAGTCTGGGAGTTAGGAACACTGAAGCTTTCTTT.

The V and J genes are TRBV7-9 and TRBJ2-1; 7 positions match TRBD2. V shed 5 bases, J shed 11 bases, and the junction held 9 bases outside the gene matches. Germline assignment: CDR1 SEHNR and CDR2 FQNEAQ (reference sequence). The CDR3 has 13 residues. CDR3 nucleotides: TGTGCCAGCAGCCCCGGGGAGGGGTGGAAGCAGTTCTTC. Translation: CASSPGEGWKQFF.

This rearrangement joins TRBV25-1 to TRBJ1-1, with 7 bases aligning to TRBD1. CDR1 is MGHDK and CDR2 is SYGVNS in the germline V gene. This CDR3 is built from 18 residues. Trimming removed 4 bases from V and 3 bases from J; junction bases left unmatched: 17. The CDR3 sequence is CASSGEGTAIWGDTEAFF. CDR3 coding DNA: TGTGCCAGCAGTGGCGAAGGGACAGCAATATGGGGGGACACTGAAGCTTTCTTT.

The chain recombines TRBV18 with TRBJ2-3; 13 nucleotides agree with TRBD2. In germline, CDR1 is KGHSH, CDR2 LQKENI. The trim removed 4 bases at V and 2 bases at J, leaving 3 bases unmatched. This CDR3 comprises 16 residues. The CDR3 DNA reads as TGTGCCAGCTCACTGACTAGCGGGGGGTACACAGATACGCAGTATTTT. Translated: CASSLTSGGYTDTQYF.

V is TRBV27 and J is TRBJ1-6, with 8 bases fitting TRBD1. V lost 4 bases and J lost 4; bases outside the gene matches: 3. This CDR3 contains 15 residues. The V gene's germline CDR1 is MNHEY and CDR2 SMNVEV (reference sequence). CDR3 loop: CASSSGTGYNSPLHF. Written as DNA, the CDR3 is TGTGCCAGCAGTTCAGGGACAGGTTATAATTCACCCCTCCACTTT.

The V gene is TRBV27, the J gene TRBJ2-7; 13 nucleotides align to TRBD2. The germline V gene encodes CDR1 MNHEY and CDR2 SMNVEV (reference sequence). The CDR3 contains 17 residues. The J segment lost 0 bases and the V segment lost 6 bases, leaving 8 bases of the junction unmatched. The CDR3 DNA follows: TGTGCCAGCAGAATTTATGGGACTAGCGGGGTCTCCTACGAGCAGTACTTC. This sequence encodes CASRIYGTSGVSYEQYF.